A selection of T cell receptor beta chains follows, all from one sample in a study of cytomegalovirus exposure and HLA in healthy donors. Assay used: immunoSEQ multiplex PCR; TCRdb lists only in-frame clones, some missing. Of more than 95,000 clones in the sample, roughly 73% are singletons; the top ten hold about 8.3%. The material sequenced was PBMCs. All receptors derive from a middle-aged woman in good health and CMV-seropositive. Each CDR3 is given without its conserved first and last residue.

j_call v_call cdr3_length cdr3_aa
. TRBV6-1 11 ASSEGIVYEQY
TRBJ2-1 TRBV7-6 12 ASSQTGAYNEQF
TRBJ1-2 TRBV6-5 12 ASKTSGINYGYT
TRBJ2-1 TRBV9 14 ASSVNRDRDSNELF
TRBJ1-1 TRBV2 10 ASSWTRSEAF
TRBJ1-2 TRBV11-3 13 ASSPLFRTGGGYT
TRBJ1-1 TRBV6-1 11 ASLIGEGTEAF
TRBJ2-2 TRBV5-1 12 ASRTSGLSGELF
TRBJ1-3 TRBV11-2 13 ASSRDRAFGNTIY
TRBJ1-3 TRBV7-9 12 ASSLEAGPDTIY
TRBJ1-4 TRBV4-2 14 ASSQDPGHEGEKLF
TRBJ2-2 TRBV5-6 14 ASSSDNSPNTGELF
TRBJ1-1 TRBV28 11 ASSLGVNTEAF
TRBJ2-3 TRBV5-6 14 ASSLLGGASTDTQY
TRBJ2-5 TRBV9 13 ASSSLAGGIETQY
TRBJ2-1 TRBV18 14 ASSPSVFLSYNEQF
TRBJ2-3 TRBV5-4 12 ASSGGQEPDTQY
TRBJ1-1 TRBV10-1 10 ASSDPGLQAF
TRBJ2-1 TRBV6-5 14 ASSYSTSGGAREQF
TRBJ2-6 TRBV19 14 ASSPSHGSGANVLT
TRBJ1-1 TRBV7-9 11 ASSNPGLTEAF
TRBJ1-5 TRBV4-2 14 ASSQDWGPSGQPQH
TRBJ1-3 TRBV25-1 14 AVQPGQWYSGNTIY
TRBJ2-7 TRBV19 13 ASSMGTSGPYEQY
TRBJ2-5 TRBV5-1 15 ASSLSGRTSGRETQY
TRBJ2-7 TRBV5-1 13 ASSFGDRGSDEQY
TRBJ2-3 TRBV2 15 ASRLGRRLGEARTQY
TRBJ2-5 TRBV4-1 15 ASSTTRYEKGAETQY
TRBJ1-6 TRBV19 11 ASSRDRYSPLH
TRBJ2-5 TRBV4-3 12 ASSRLTGGETQY
TRBJ1-2 TRBV27 10 ASGLLNYGYT
TRBJ2-1 TRBV13 12 ASSLLAGGGEQF
TRBJ2-7 TRBV7-6 12 ASSLGGRGYEQY
TRBJ2-5 TRBV7-8 14 ASSSVEAGGGETQY
TRBJ2-1 TRBV5-1 13 ASSANRVSYNEQF
TRBJ1-6 TRBV19 19 ASSPKPWDRGASSYNSPLH
TRBJ2-7 TRBV5-1 13 ASSLTGTSEQEQY
TRBJ2-5 TRBV5-1 13 ASSATSGGAKTQY
TRBJ2-5 TRBV6-4 14 ASSDRLAGGRETQY
TRBJ1-2 TRBV5-1 13 ASSPSSGRNYGYT
TRBJ2-5 TRBV5-4 13 ASSLLGRGKETQY
TRBJ1-3 TRBV2 13 ASSYQQGEGTTIY
TRBJ2-2 TRBV6-5 13 ASSYGTGLSGELF